This T cell receptor (delta chain) is from a study of gamma-delta T cells after stem cell transplantation. CDR1 is GEAIGNYY, CDR2 EKD, per germline. Trimming removed 0 bases from V and 3 bases from J, with 19 bases in between. CDR3 length: 17 amino acids. TCRdb fed the RT-PCR reads into CATT to redo clone calling. The table records 2,200 or so delta-chain clones, less than 4.5% of them present only once. Within the sample, this clone is medium-sized. This chain connects TRDV2 to TRDJ1, with D tentatively TRDD3 (5 bases). The sample comprised gamma-delta T cells. The sequence was obtained from a human donor. It is not recorded whose cells these are; they may come from a transplant donor. CDR3 DNA sequence: TGTGCCTGTGACACCGTTGGGGAGGTAGGTTCTGCCGATAAACTCATCTTT. It is translated as CACDTVGEVGSADKLIF.